These 31 T cell receptor beta chains were all obtained from the same sample, sequenced in a study of OX40 agonist ivuxolimab in advanced cancers. Library generation was performed with the immunoSEQ multiplex PCR assay. TCRdb took over this immuneACCESS table, retaining in-frame rearrangements with V and J assigned. Such tables are incomplete; in checked studies, under half of the missing clones stem from an unresolved V gene, and the remainder is unexplained. This sample has approximately 77,000 clones in its table, and over 75% of those were observed once. Jointly, the top ten make up just under 7% of the sample. The specimen comprised CD4+ or CD8+ T cells sorted from blood, sampled in a trial of the OX40 agonist ivuxolimab. The source is an adult with an advanced solid tumor such as melanoma, head and neck, liver or kidney cancer.

The chain links TRBV27 to TRBJ1-5; D is perhaps TRBD1 (5 bases). This CDR3 is 15 amino acids long. Trimming removed 0 bases from V and 7 bases from J, with 13 bases in between. Looked up from germline, CDR1 is MNHEY and CDR2 is SMNVEV (reference sequence). The CDR3 DNA sequence: TGTGCCAGCAGTTTATCCCGGGACCGAAGCCAGCCCCAGCATTTT. Its protein is CASSLSRDRSQPQHF.

The rearrangement links TRBV4-3 to TRBJ2-1, with 7 bases matching TRBD2. This CDR3 has 17 amino acids. Looked up from germline, CDR1 is LGHNA and CDR2 is YSLEER. V gave up 4 bases and J gave up 2 bases; unmatched junction bases: 11. The CDR3 here is CASSRSAGVTPYNEQFF. Written as DNA, the CDR3 is TGCGCCAGCAGCCGGTCGGCGGGAGTAACCCCCTACAATGAGCAGTTCTTC.

This chain connects TRBV13 to TRBJ1-1, with D unresolved. Germline V gene sequence: CDR1 PRHDT, CDR2 FYEKMQ (reference sequence). V was cut by 5 bases and J by 9 bases, with 16 bases left in between. CDR3 length: 13 residues. The CDR3 region has the DNA TGTGCCAGCAGCCGGGCGGCGGAGCTTAAAGCTTTCTTT. This gives the protein CASSRAAELKAFF.

The rearrangement uses TRBV7-9 and TRBJ1-2; D uncertain. The CDR3 is 12 amino acids. Germline V CDR1 and CDR2: SEHNR, FQNEAQ (reference sequence). The V and J ends lost 11 bases and 0 bases respectively, with 10 bases between them. The CDR3 loop is CAVGRTNYGYTF. In DNA, the CDR3 is TGTGCCGTAGGGCGGACTAACTATGGCTACACCTTC.

This chain links TRBV5-1 with TRBJ1-4; possible D gene TRBD1, 6 bases. The V gene lost 4 bases and the J gene lost 5 bases, with 9 bases spanning the gap. Germline V gene lookup returns CDR1 SGHRS and CDR2 YFSETQ. This CDR3 contains 13 residues. The CDR3 here is CASSRDNNEKLFF. CDR3 DNA: TGCGCCAGCAGCAGGGACAACAATGAAAAACTGTTTTTT. Full variable domain (outside the CDR3, taken from reference TRBV5-1 and TRBJ1-4): KAGVTQTPRYLIKTRGQQVTLSCSPISGHRSVSWYQQTPGQGLQFLFEYFSETQRNKGNFPGRFSGRQFSNSRSEMNVSTLELGDSALYLCASSRDNNEKLFFGSGTQLSVL.

The gene calls are TRBV4-3 and TRBJ2-6, with a weak D call TRBD1 (6 bases). This CDR3 contains 15 residues. CDR1 is LGHNA and CDR2 is YSLEER in the germline V gene. Trimming took 8 bases from V and 4 from J, leaving 15 bases between them. DNA of the CDR3: TGCGCCAGCTCGCAGGGGCACAGGGGGGCCAACGTCCTGACTTTC. Translation gives CASSQGHRGANVLTF.

Only a few counts were recorded for this clone. The sample contains more than one DNA sequence encoding this CDR3. The chain is built from TRBV5-1 and TRBJ2-5; no reliable D call. CDR3 length equals 11 residues. Trimming took off 2 bases at V and 5 bases at J, with 4 bases between the two ends. Germline V CDR1 and CDR2: SGHRS, YFSETQ. The CDR3 DNA reads TGCGCCAGCAGCTTTGGGGAGACCCAGTACTTC. Residues: CASSFGETQYF.

This clone was observed a few times. The chain combines TRBV2 with TRBJ1-1, with 9 positions matching TRBD1. Losses at the gene ends were 6 bases for V and 0 bases for J; bases not matched to a gene: 5. Germline V CDR1 and CDR2: SNHLY, FYNNEI. There are 15 residues in the CDR3. CDR3 sequence reads: CASSLDRGVNTEAFF. CDR3 in DNA: TGTGCCAGCAGCCTGGACAGGGGAGTGAACACTGAAGCTTTCTTT.

The chain joins TRBV4-1 to TRBJ2-7; 7 bases are a match to TRBD1. This CDR3 is 16 amino acids long. CDR1 is MGHRA and CDR2 is YSYEKL in the germline V gene. V shed 2 bases, J shed 4 bases, and the junction held 11 bases outside the gene matches. In nucleotides, the CDR3 is TGCGCCAGCAGCCAACCGGGACAGCGGATACGATACGAGCAGTACTTC. Translation: CASSQPGQRIRYEQYF.

The chain has TRBV27 and TRBJ2-3; 12 positions match TRBD2. Trimming took 2 bases from V and 4 from J; bases not matched to a gene: 4. Germline V lookup: CDR1 MNHEY, CDR2 SMNVEV (reference sequence). There are 16 residues in the CDR3. For the CDR3, the DNA is TGTGCCAGCAGTTTACGGACTAGCGGGGTCCCAGATACGCAGTATTTT. This encodes CASSLRTSGVPDTQYF.

The chain uses TRBV7-8 and TRBJ2-2; 13 nucleotides agree with TRBD2. CDR3 size: 16 residues. Germline V gives CDR1 SGHVS, CDR2 FQNEAQ. The V gene end was trimmed by 4 bases and the J gene end by 4 bases; junction bases not matched to a gene: 3. CDR3 region: CASSSWTSGSTGELFF. The CDR3 coding sequence is TGTGCCAGCAGCTCCTGGACTAGCGGGAGCACCGGGGAGCTGTTTTTT.

CDR3 in DNA: TGTGCCAGCAGTTTAACCGGGACAGCGAAGTTCTTC. Translated, it gives CASSLTGTAKFF. The J gene is TRBJ2-1, the V gene TRBV27; TRBD1 matches 7 bases. Germline trimming cut 2 bases from V and 14 bases from J; bases unmatched to any gene: 6. The CDR3 extends over 12 amino acids. Germline V CDR1 and CDR2: MNHEY, SMNVEV (reference sequence).

This clone was observed a single time. This chain connects TRBV19 to TRBJ2-7; the D gene is possibly TRBD1 (5 bases). Trimming shortened V by 3 bases and J by 1 base, and 10 bases separated the two germline ends. The length of the CDR3 is 14 residues. CDR1 and CDR2 from the germline V gene are LNHDA and SQIVND (reference sequence). CDR3 loop: CASSIQGPSYEQYF. DNA of the CDR3: TGTGCCAGTAGTATTCAGGGCCCGTCCTACGAGCAGTACTTC.

This clone showed up just once. The V and J genes are TRBV7-6 and TRBJ2-5; no firm D call. The V and J ends lost 1 base and 1 base respectively, with 7 bases between them. The germline gives CDR1 SGHVS, CDR2 FNYEAQ. The CDR3 is 14 amino acids. The CDR3 DNA reads TGTGCCAGCAGCTTAGGTGTGGGCCAAGAGACCCAGTACTTC. It encodes CASSLGVGQETQYF.

This chain connects TRBV5-1 to TRBJ2-3, with TRBD2 identical over 9 bases. Germline lookup yields CDR1 SGHRS and CDR2 YFSETQ. The trim removed 6 bases at V and 0 bases at J, leaving 5 bases unmatched. The CDR3 contains 15 residues. Written as DNA, the CDR3 is TGCGCCAGCACCCATACTAGCGGGAGCACAGATACGCAGTATTTT. Translated, it gives CASTHTSGSTDTQYF.

The DNA for the CDR3 is TGTGCCAGCAGGAACAGGGGCCCCAACACCGGGGAGCTGTTTTTT. It is translated as CASRNRGPNTGELFF. The V gene is TRBV28, the J gene TRBJ2-2; 7 bases line up with TRBD1. CDR1 MDHEN and CDR2 SYDVKM come from the germline V gene. Losses at the gene ends were 6 bases for V and 2 bases for J; bases not matched to a gene: 6. The CDR3 is 15 amino acids. The variable domain in full, with the rest retrieved from reference TRBV28 and TRBJ2-2, is DVKVTQSSRYLVKRTGEKVFLECVQDMDHENMFWYRQDPGLGLRLIYFSYDVKMKEKGDIPEGYSVSREKKERFSLILESASTNQTSMYLCASRNRGPNTGELFFGEGSRLTVL.

The chain combines TRBV5-4 with TRBJ2-1; D might be TRBD1 (6 bases). Germline values: CDR1 SGHNT, CDR2 YYREEE (reference sequence). Trimming shortened V by 0 bases and J by 8 bases, and 15 bases separated the two germline ends. The CDR3 has 15 amino acids. The CDR3 region is CASSLGQGLGDEQFF. The CDR3 DNA is TGTGCCAGCAGCTTGGGGCAGGGGTTAGGCGATGAGCAGTTCTTC.

The V call is TRBV2, the J call TRBJ1-2; 7 nucleotides align to TRBD1. Trimming took 6 bases from V and 6 from J; bases not matched to a gene: 7. Germline-derived CDR1 and CDR2 are SNHLY and FYNNEI. This CDR3 contains 13 residues. Here the CDR3 DNA reads TGTGCCAGCAGCGCGACAGGGCGCGATGGCTACACCTTC. It encodes CASSATGRDGYTF.

This rearrangement joins TRBV9 to TRBJ2-3, with 7 bases identical to TRBD2. CDR3 size: 13 residues. The V gene's germline CDR1 is SGDLS and CDR2 YYNGEE. The CDR3 DNA reads TGTGCAGCGGGACGGACGAGTGAAGATACGCAGTATTTT. It is translated as CAAGRTSEDTQYF.

The chain has TRBV7-2 and TRBJ2-3; no clear D. V was clipped by 4 bases and J by 7 bases, with 9 bases between them. Germline CDR1 is SGHTA and CDR2 is FQGNSA. This CDR3 contains 12 residues. The CDR3 nucleotides read TGTGCCAGCAGCTCAAACGGGTATACGCAGTATTTT. Protein product: CASSSNGYTQYF.

The sample holds one count of this clone. The V call is TRBV29-1, the J call TRBJ1-2, with 7 bases that match TRBD1. The germline V gene has CDR1 SQVTM and CDR2 ANQGSEA. The V and J ends lost 4 bases and 12 bases, in that order; junction bases with no gene match: 11. The CDR3 covers 12 residues. CDR3 nucleotide sequence: TGCAGCGTTGCACAGGGGTTATGGAGAGACACCTTC. Its translation: CSVAQGLWRDTF.

The chain recombines TRBV13 with TRBJ1-2; D possibly corresponds to TRBD1 (5 bases). This CDR3 spans 15 amino acids. V was clipped by 5 bases and J by 2 bases, with 15 bases between them. Germline CDR1 PRHDT, CDR2 FYEKMQ (reference sequence). CDR3 amino acids: CASSDDGGINYGYTF. Written as DNA, the CDR3 is TGTGCCAGCAGCGACGACGGGGGGATCAACTATGGCTACACCTTC.

The rearrangement links TRBV7-2 to TRBJ2-2; TRBD1 or TRBD2 may be the D gene (5 bases each). CDR3 length equals 16 residues. Per germline, CDR1 SGHTA and CDR2 FQGNSA. V lost 5 bases to trimming and J lost 4 bases, with 17 bases between them. CDR3 amino acids: CASSPRGTIPTGELFF. CDR3 in DNA: TGTGCCAGCAGCCCGCGAGGGACCATCCCCACCGGGGAGCTGTTTTTT.

V is TRBV10-1 and J is TRBJ2-1; 12 bases agree with TRBD2. V lost 6 bases and J lost 10; bases outside the gene matches: 10. This CDR3 is built from 15 residues. CDR1 is WNHNN and CDR2 is SYGVQD in the germline V gene (reference sequence). In DNA form, the CDR3 reads TGCGCCAGCAGAAGACTAGCGGGAGCCCCCGGGGAGCAGTTCTTC. Its protein product is CASRRLAGAPGEQFF.

The CDR3 region has the DNA TGTGCCAGCAGTTTGGAAGGGTTCACCTACGAGCAGTACTTC. Protein: CASSLEGFTYEQYF. The V call is TRBV28, the J call TRBJ2-7; D gene ambiguous. CDR1 MDHEN and CDR2 SYDVKM come from the germline V gene. V was shortened by 3 bases and J by 2 bases, with 11 bases between the two germline ends. There are 14 residues in the CDR3.

V and J are TRBV27 and TRBJ2-7, with TRBD2 matching 8 bases. In germline, CDR1 is MNHEY, CDR2 SMNVEV (reference sequence). V gave up 0 bases and J gave up 3 bases; unmatched junction bases: 7. The CDR3 runs to 16 residues. The DNA of the CDR3 is TGTGCCAGCAGTTTATCGGCGGCGGGAGGAATCTACGAGCAGTACTTC. Protein: CASSLSAAGGIYEQYF.

The chain couples TRBV7-2 to TRBJ1-5; 7 positions agree with TRBD1. This CDR3 contains 13 residues. V lost 5 bases, J lost 7 bases, and 5 bases stayed unmatched. Germline V gene sequence: CDR1 SGHTA, CDR2 FQGNSA. This CDR3 is CASSPGTVQPQHF. CDR3 DNA: TGTGCCAGCAGCCCCGGGACAGTACAGCCCCAGCATTTT.

There are a few counts of this clone. This chain uses TRBV18 with TRBJ2-7, with TRBD2 as a possible D gene (6 bases). This CDR3 is built from 12 residues. Trimming took 4 bases from V and 6 from J, leaving 10 bases between them. Germline CDR1 is KGHSH and CDR2 is LQKENI. The CDR3 DNA reads as TGTGCCAGCTCACGAGGAGGGCCCGAGCAGTACTTC. Translating gives CASSRGGPEQYF.

V and J are TRBV12-5 and TRBJ2-7; D is unclear. The ends were cut back, 2 bases at V and 5 bases at J, with 7 bases in the middle. Looked up from germline, CDR1 is LGHNT and CDR2 is FRNRAP. This CDR3 comprises 12 residues. For the CDR3, the DNA is TGTGCTAGTGGTTTGTTCCAGGACGAGCAGTACTTC. It yields the protein CASGLFQDEQYF. The full variable domain, in which reference TRBV12-5 and TRBJ2-7 provide the parts outside the CDR3, is DARVTQTPRHKVTEMGQEVTMRCQPILGHNTVFWYRQTMMQGLELLAYFRNRAPLDDSGMPKDRFSAEMPDATLATLKIQPSEPRDSAVYFCASGLFQDEQYFGPGTRLTVT.

This sequence joins TRBV29-1 and TRBJ2-2; 7 nucleotides match TRBD1. The CDR3 is 16 amino acids. Germline V lookup: CDR1 SQVTM, CDR2 ANQGSEA. After removal of 7 bases from V and 4 bases from J, the junction contained 15 bases not matched to a gene. The CDR3 protein is CSANRQGPGSTGELFF. The CDR3 DNA reads TGCAGCGCCAACCGACAGGGACCGGGTAGCACCGGGGAGCTGTTTTTT.

The chain has TRBV7-2 and TRBJ2-7, with D tentatively TRBD1 or TRBD2 (5 bases each). CDR3 length: 15 residues. V was shortened by 5 bases and J by 0 bases, with 14 bases between the two germline ends. In germline, CDR1 is SGHTA, CDR2 FQGNSA. CDR3 in amino acids: CASSPATGGSYEQYF. CDR3 bases: TGTGCCAGCAGCCCAGCAACTGGGGGCTCCTACGAGCAGTACTTC.